This T cell receptor (beta chain) was identified during a study of OX40 agonist ivuxolimab in advanced cancers. Some clones are missing from TCRdb's copy, which holds only in-frame ones; the method was immunoSEQ multiplex PCR. The sample lists 57,000 or so clones, over 90% occurring once. Germline assignment: CDR1 LNHDA and CDR2 SQIVND (reference sequence). CDR3 length equals 12 residues. V shed 6 bases, J shed 11 bases, and the junction held 7 bases outside the gene matches. The clonotype was recovered from an adult with an advanced solid tumor such as melanoma, head and neck, liver or kidney cancer. The chain employs TRBV19 and TRBJ2-1; 7 bases are shared with TRBD2. The sample consisted of CD4+ or CD8+ T cells sorted from blood, taken in a trial of the OX40 agonist ivuxolimab. The CDR3 here is CASRAASGKQFF. Here the CDR3 DNA reads TGTGCCAGTAGAGCGGCTAGCGGCAAGCAGTTCTTC.